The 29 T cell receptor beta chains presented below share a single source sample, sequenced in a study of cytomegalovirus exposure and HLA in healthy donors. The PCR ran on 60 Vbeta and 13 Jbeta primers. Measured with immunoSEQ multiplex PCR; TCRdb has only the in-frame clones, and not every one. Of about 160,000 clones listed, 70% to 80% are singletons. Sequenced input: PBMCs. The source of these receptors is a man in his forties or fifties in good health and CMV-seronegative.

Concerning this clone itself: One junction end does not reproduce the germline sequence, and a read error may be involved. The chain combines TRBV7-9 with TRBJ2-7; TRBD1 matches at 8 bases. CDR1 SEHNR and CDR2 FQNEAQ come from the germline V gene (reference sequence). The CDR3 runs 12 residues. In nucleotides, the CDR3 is TGTTCCAGCAGCTTCGAACAGGACAGGGCGAAATTC. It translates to CSSSFEQDRAKF.

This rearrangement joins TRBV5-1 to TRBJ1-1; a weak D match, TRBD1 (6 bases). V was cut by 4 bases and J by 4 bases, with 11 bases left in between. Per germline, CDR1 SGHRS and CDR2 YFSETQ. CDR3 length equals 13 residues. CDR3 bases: TGCGCCAGCAGCGAACAAGGGGGCACTGAAGCTTTCTTT. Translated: CASSEQGGTEAFF.

CDR3 bases: TGTGCCTGGACACAGGGGAATAATGAAAAACTGTTTTTT. Translated: CAWTQGNNEKLFF. J is TRBJ1-4 and V is TRBV30; TRBD1 agrees at 7 bases. Trimming removed 4 bases from V and 4 bases from J; junction bases left unmatched: 3. The germline CDR1 and CDR2 sequences are GTSNPN and SVGIG (reference sequence). The CDR3 contains 13 residues.

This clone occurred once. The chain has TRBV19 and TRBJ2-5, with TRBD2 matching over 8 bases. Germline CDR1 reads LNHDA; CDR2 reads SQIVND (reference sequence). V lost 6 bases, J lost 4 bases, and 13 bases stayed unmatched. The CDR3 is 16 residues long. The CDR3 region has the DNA TGTGCCAGTAGCCGGCCCCCCGGGGGGGAGGGAGAGACCCAGTACTTC. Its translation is CASSRPPGGEGETQYF. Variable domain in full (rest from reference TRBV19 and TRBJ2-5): DGGITQSPKYLFRKEGQNVTLSCEQNLNHDAMYWYRQDPGQGLRLIYYSQIVNDFQKGDIAEGYSVSREKKESFPLTVTSAQKNPTAFYLCASSRPPGGEGETQYFGPGTRLLVL.

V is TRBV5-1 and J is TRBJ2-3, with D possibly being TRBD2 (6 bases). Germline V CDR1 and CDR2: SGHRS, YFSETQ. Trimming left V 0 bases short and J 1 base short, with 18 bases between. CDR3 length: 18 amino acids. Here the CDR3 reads CASSLGLGDAHRTDTQYF. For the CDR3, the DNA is TGCGCCAGCAGCTTGGGACTAGGTGATGCGCACCGCACAGATACGCAGTATTTT.

The CDR3 loop is CASSLRGLGDEQFF. DNA for the CDR3: TGTGCCAGCAGCCTCAGGGGGCTAGGAGATGAGCAGTTCTTC. This chain uses TRBV7-8 with TRBJ2-1; 8 bases are shared with TRBD1. The CDR3 has 14 residues. Per germline, CDR1 SGHVS and CDR2 FQNEAQ. With V trimmed by 5 bases and J by 8 bases, 8 bases remained unmatched.

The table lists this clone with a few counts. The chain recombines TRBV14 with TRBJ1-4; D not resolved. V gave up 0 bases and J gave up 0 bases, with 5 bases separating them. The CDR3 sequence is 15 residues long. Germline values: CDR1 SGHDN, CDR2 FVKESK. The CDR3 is CASSQDSATNEKLFF. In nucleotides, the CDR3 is TGTGCCAGCAGCCAAGATTCAGCAACTAATGAAAAACTGTTTTTT.

CDR3 sequence: CASSHPGLVGTTDTQYF. CDR3 bases: TGCGCCAGCAGCCACCCGGGACTAGTGGGAACCACAGATACGCAGTATTTT. The rearrangement uses TRBV4-1 and TRBJ2-3; 8 bases match TRBD2. This CDR3 spans 17 amino acids. With V trimmed by 3 bases and J by 2 bases, 10 bases remained unmatched. Germline values: CDR1 MGHRA, CDR2 YSYEKL.

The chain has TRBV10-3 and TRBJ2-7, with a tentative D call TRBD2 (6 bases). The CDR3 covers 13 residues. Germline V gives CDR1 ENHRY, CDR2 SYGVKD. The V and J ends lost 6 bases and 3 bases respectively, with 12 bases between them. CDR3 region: CAIRAAGSYEQYF. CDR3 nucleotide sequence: TGTGCCATCAGGGCGGCGGGGAGCTACGAGCAGTACTTC.

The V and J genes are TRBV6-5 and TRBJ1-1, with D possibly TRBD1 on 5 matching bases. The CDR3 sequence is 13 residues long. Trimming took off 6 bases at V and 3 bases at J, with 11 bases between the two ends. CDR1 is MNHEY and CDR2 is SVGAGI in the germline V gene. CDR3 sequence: CASSGGVDTEAFF. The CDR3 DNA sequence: TGTGCCAGCAGCGGGGGGGTTGACACTGAAGCTTTCTTT.

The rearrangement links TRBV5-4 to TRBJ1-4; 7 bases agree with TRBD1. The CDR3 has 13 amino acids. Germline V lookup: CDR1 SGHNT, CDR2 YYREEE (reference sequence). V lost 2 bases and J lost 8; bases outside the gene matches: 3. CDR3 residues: CASSLNRGEKLFF. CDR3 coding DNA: TGTGCCAGCAGCTTAAACAGGGGAGAAAAACTGTTTTTT.

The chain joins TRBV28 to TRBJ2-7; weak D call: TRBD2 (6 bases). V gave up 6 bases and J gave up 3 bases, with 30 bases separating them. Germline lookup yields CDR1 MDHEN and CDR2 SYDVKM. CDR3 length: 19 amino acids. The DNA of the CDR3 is TGTGCCAGCAGAAACCTACACTCGGGGGTGACGGACGTCAACTACGAGCAGTACTTC. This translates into CASRNLHSGVTDVNYEQYF. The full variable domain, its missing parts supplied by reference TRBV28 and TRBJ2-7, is DVKVTQSSRYLVKRTGEKVFLECVQDMDHENMFWYRQDPGLGLRLIYFSYDVKMKEKGDIPEGYSVSREKKERFSLILESASTNQTSMYLCASRNLHSGVTDVNYEQYFGPGTRLTVT.

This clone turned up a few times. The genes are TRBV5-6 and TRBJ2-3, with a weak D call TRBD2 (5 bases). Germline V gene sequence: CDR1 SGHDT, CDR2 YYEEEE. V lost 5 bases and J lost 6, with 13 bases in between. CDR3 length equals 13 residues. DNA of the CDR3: TGTGCCAGCAGTACGGACTTCGGGGATACGCAGTATTTT. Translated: CASSTDFGDTQYF. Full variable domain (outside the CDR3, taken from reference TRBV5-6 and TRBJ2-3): DAGVTQSPTHLIKTRGQQVTLRCSPKSGHDTVSWYQQALGQGPQFIFQYYEEEERQRGNFPDRFSGHQFPNYSSELNVNALLLGDSALYLCASSTDFGDTQYFGPGTRLTVL.

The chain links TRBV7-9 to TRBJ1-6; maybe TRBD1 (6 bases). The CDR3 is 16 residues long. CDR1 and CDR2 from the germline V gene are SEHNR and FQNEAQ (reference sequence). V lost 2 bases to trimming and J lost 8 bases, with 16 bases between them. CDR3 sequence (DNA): TGTGCCAGCAGCTTACAGGGGCTTATCCCCCATTCACCCCTCCACTTT. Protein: CASSLQGLIPHSPLHF.

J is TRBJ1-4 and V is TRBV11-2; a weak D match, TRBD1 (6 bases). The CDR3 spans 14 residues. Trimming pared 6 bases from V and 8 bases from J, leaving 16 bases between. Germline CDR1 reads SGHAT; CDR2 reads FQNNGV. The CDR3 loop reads CASRRYREGEKLFF. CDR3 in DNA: TGTGCCAGCAGGAGATACAGGGAAGGGGAAAAACTGTTTTTT.

CDR3 amino acids: CASSLGVNNEQFF. DNA of the CDR3: TGTGCCAGCAGCTTGGGCGTTAACAATGAGCAGTTCTTC. The rearrangement joins TRBV7-2 to TRBJ2-1, with D uncertain. Trimming shortened V by 3 bases and J by 5 bases, and 8 bases separated the two germline ends. This CDR3 is built from 13 residues. The germline CDR1 and CDR2 sequences are SGHTA and FQGNSA.

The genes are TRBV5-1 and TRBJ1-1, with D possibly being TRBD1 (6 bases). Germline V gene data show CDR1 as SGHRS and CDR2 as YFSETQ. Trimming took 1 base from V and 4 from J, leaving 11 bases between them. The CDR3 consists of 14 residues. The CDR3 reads CASSLTGRGTEAFF. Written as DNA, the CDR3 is TGCGCCAGCAGCTTGACAGGGCGAGGCACTGAAGCTTTCTTT.

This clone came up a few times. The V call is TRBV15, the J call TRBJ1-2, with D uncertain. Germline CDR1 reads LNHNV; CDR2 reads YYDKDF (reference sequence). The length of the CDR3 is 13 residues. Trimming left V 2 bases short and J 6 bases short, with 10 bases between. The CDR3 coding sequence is TGTGCCACCAGCAGATCTGACTGGGATGGCTACACCTTC. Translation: CATSRSDWDGYTF.

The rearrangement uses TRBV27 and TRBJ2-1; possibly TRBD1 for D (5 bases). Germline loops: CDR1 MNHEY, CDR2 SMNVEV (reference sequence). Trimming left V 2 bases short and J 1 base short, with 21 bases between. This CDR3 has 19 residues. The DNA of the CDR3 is TGTGCCAGCAGTTTAAATTTTCCCCAGGGCGGTACTTCCTACAATGAGCAGTTCTTC. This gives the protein CASSLNFPQGGTSYNEQFF.

CDR3 DNA: TGTGCCAGCAGCGTAGGCCCAGGGGGCCCCGTTGAGCAGTACTTC. This encodes CASSVGPGGPVEQYF. The chain employs TRBV9 and TRBJ2-7; 8 positions agree with TRBD1. This CDR3 comprises 15 residues. Per the germline V gene, CDR1 is SGDLS and CDR2 is YYNGEE. Losses at the gene ends were 0 bases for V and 7 bases for J; bases not matched to a gene: 9.

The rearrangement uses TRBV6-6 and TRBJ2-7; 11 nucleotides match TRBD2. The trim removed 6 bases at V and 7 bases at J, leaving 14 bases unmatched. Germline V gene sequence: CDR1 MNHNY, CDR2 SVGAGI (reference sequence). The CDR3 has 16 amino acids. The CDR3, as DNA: TGTGCCAGCAGCAATAGGCTAGCGGGAGGTAGTCAGGAGCAGTACTTC. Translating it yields CASSNRLAGGSQEQYF.

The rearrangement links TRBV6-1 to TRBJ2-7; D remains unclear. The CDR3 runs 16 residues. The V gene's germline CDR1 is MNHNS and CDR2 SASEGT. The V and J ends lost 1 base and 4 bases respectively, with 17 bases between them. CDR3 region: CASSEDPLLGQYEQYF. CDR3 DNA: TGTGCCAGCAGTGAAGACCCATTACTGGGCCAATACGAGCAGTACTTC.

The chain's CDR3 is CASSSRGFGYTF. The CDR3 DNA reads as TGTGCCAGCAGCTCCAGGGGTTTCGGCTACACCTTC. V is TRBV5-8 and J is TRBJ1-2, with D possibly being TRBD1 (6 bases). This CDR3 is 12 amino acids long. Per germline, CDR1 SGHTS and CDR2 YDEGEE. V was pared by 3 bases and J by 8 bases, with 11 bases between.

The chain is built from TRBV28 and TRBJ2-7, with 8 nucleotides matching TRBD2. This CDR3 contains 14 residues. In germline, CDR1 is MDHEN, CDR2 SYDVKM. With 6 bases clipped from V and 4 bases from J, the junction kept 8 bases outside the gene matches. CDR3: CASRLSGRGYEQYF. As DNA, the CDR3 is TGTGCCAGCAGACTCAGCGGGAGAGGGTACGAGCAGTACTTC.

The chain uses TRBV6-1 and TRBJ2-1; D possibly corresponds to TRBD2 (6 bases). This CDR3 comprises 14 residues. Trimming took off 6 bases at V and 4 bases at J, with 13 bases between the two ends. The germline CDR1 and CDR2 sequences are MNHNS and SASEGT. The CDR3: CASRSSGPYNEQFF. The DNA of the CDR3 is TGTGCCAGCAGAAGTAGCGGACCATACAATGAGCAGTTCTTC.

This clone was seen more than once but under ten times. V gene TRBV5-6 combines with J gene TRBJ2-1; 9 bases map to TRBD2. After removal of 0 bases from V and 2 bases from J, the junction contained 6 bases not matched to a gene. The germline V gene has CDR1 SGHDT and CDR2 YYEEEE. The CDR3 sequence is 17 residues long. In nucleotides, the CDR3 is TGTGCCAGCAGCTTGGTGTTAGCGGGAGAGACCTACAATGAGCAGTTCTTC. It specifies CASSLVLAGETYNEQFF.

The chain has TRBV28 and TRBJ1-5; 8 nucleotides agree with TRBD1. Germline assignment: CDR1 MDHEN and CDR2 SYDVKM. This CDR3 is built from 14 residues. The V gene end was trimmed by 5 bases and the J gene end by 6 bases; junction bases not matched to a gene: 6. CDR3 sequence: CASSLRTGRQPQHF. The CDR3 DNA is TGTGCCAGCAGTCTTCGGACAGGGCGTCAGCCCCAGCATTTT. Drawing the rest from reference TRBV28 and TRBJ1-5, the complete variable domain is DVKVTQSSRYLVKRTGEKVFLECVQDMDHENMFWYRQDPGLGLRLIYFSYDVKMKEKGDIPEGYSVSREKKERFSLILESASTNQTSMYLCASSLRTGRQPQHFGDGTRLSIL.

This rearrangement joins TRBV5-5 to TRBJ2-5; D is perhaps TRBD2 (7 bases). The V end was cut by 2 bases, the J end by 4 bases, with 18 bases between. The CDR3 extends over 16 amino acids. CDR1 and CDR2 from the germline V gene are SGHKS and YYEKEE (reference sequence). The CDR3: CASSFLRSGGGETQYF. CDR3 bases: TGTGCCAGCAGCTTTTTGAGGTCGGGGGGCGGAGAGACCCAGTACTTC.

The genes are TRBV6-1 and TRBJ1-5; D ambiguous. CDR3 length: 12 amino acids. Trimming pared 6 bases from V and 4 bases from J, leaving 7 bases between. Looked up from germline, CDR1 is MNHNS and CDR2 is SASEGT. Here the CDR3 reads CASSRRNQPQHF. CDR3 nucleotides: TGTGCCAGCAGCAGGAGGAATCAGCCCCAGCATTTT.